A selection of T cell receptor beta chains follows, all from one sample in a study of blood T cell repertoires in COVID-19. This table comes from immunoSEQ multiplex PCR, and its TCRdb copy is limited to in-frame clones, with some not included. The sample shows around 200,000 clones, more than 80% of them seen only once. Material: PBMCs or T cells enriched from blood (not recorded which). The receptors here all came from a man aged 25 to 40 who had recovered from COVID-19. Each CDR3 is given with its conserved first and last residue. Fields, in order: J gene, D gene, V gene, clone size, CDR3 DNA, CDR3 protein. D genes are given only for firm matches. Rows give clone size only sometimes, using once, few, many, or a class for an expanded clone.

J gene: TRBJ2-4
D gene: TRBD1
V gene: TRBV28
clone size: .
CDR3 DNA: TGTGCCAGCGGGACAGGAAGTTTAGCCAAAAACATTCAGTACTTC
CDR3 protein: CASGTGSLAKNIQYF

J gene: TRBJ2-5
D gene: .
V gene: TRBV9
clone size: few
CDR3 DNA: TGTGCCAGCAGCGTTGGAACAGGAGGGGCCAGAGAGACCCAGTACTTC
CDR3 protein: CASSVGTGGARETQYF

J gene: TRBJ1-5
D gene: TRBD1
V gene: TRBV19
clone size: few
CDR3 DNA: TGTGCCAGCCAGGGGGCTCTCGATCAGCCCCAGCATTTT
CDR3 protein: CASQGALDQPQHF

J gene: TRBJ1-1
D gene: .
V gene: TRBV6-6
clone size: .
CDR3 DNA: TGTGCCAGCAGCATTTTAGCTGAAGCTTTCTTT
CDR3 protein: CASSILAEAFF

J gene: TRBJ2-5
D gene: .
V gene: TRBV28
clone size: .
CDR3 DNA: TGTGCCAGCAGTTTAGCGGATTGGTACCAAGAGACCCAGTACTTC
CDR3 protein: CASSLADWYQETQYF

J gene: TRBJ2-7
D gene: TRBD1
V gene: TRBV7-9
clone size: once
CDR3 DNA: TGTGCCAGCAGCTCTCCAATCGACAGGGAGTCCTACGAGCAGTACTTC
CDR3 protein: CASSSPIDRESYEQYF

J gene: TRBJ1-4
D gene: TRBD1
V gene: TRBV5-6
clone size: many
CDR3 DNA: TGTGCCAGCAGCTTGGAGGGACAGGGAATTGAAAAACTGTTTTTT
CDR3 protein: CASSLEGQGIEKLFF

J gene: TRBJ1-5
D gene: TRBD1
V gene: TRBV29-1
clone size: few
CDR3 DNA: TGCAGCGTTGTAGACAGGGGGAGCAATCAGCCCCAGCATTTT
CDR3 protein: CSVVDRGSNQPQHF

J gene: TRBJ1-1
D gene: .
V gene: TRBV5-5
clone size: .
CDR3 DNA: TGTGCCAGCAGCTCGTCTTGGGGGGGAGCTGAAGCTTTCTTT
CDR3 protein: CASSSSWGGAEAFF

J gene: TRBJ2-7
D gene: .
V gene: TRBV9
clone size: .
CDR3 DNA: TGTGCCAGCAGCGTAGGGCTCGAGCAGTACTTC
CDR3 protein: CASSVGLEQYF

J gene: TRBJ1-5
D gene: TRBD1
V gene: TRBV6-2/TRBV6-3
clone size: .
CDR3 DNA: TGTGCCAGCAGCCGCGCGGGACAGTTTAGCAATCAGCCCCAGCATTTT
CDR3 protein: CASSRAGQFSNQPQHF

J gene: TRBJ1-4
D gene: TRBD1
V gene: TRBV7-6
clone size: .
CDR3 DNA: TGTGCCAGCAGCTTAGCGCCGGGACAGGGGGCGGGAAGTGAAAAACTGTTTTTT
CDR3 protein: CASSLAPGQGAGSEKLFF

J gene: TRBJ1-1
D gene: .
V gene: TRBV4-3
clone size: .
CDR3 DNA: TGCGCCAGCAGCCAAGATCAGGCGATGAACACTGAAGCTTTCTTT
CDR3 protein: CASSQDQAMNTEAFF

J gene: TRBJ2-7
D gene: TRBD1
V gene: TRBV6-5
clone size: .
CDR3 DNA: TGTGCCAGCAGTACACGGACAGGCTCCTACGAGCAGTACTTC
CDR3 protein: CASSTRTGSYEQYF

J gene: TRBJ1-1
D gene: TRBD1
V gene: TRBV30
clone size: .
CDR3 DNA: TGTGCCTGGAGGAGGCGGGACAGGGGAGCGAACACTGAAGCTTTCTTT
CDR3 protein: CAWRRRDRGANTEAFF